This entry lists 20 T cell receptor beta chains sequenced from one sample in a study of blood T cells in healthy people across ages. Primers used in a second PCR of about 6 to 11 cycles were a sample-barcoded 5' primer and a J-beta primer mix. TCRdb analysed the 5' RACE reads with MiXCR anew, one entry per CDR3 protein. The data contain about a million distinct CDR3 sequences, just over 50% of them singletons. The specimen sequenced was blood. The receptors here all came from a woman aged 55 to 70 in good health.

In its sample, this clonotype was seen a few times. With a much larger clone just one base away, this may be a read error. The chain joins TRBV7-7 to TRBJ2-1; TRBD2 agrees at 10 bases. TRBJ2-7 explains the end of the DNA better; the J call may be wrong. Germline V CDR1 and CDR2: SSHAT, FNYEAQ (reference sequence). This CDR3 has 15 residues. CDR3 in DNA: TGTGCCGGCAGCTTCGGACTAGCGGCCTACAATGAGCAGTACTTC. This encodes CAGSFGLAAYNEQYF.

In its sample, this clonotype was seen once. J is TRBJ2-5 and V is TRBV6-2 or TRBV6-3, with 7 bases identical to TRBD1. Germline CDR1 MNHEY, CDR2 SVGEGT. Trimming took 0 bases from V and 13 from J; bases not matched to a gene: 20. This CDR3 has 17 amino acids. The CDR3 nucleotides read TGTGCCAGCAGTTACTCGAAAAGGCAGGGGGAACTGTACGAGCGGTACTTC. Encoded protein: CASSYSKRQGELYERYF.

V usage is TRBV6-5 and J usage is TRBJ2-7, with D possibly being TRBD2 (5 bases). The CDR3 totals 11 residues. CDR1 and CDR2 from the germline V gene are MNHEY and SVGAGI. V gave up 8 bases and J gave up 5 bases, with 10 bases separating them. CDR3 protein: CASRGPHEQYF. The CDR3 DNA reads TGTGCCAGCCGCGGGCCCCACGAGCAGTACTTC.

This clonotype appeared many times. V is TRBV27 and J is TRBJ2-5, with no clear D. The V end lost 5 bases, the J end lost 2 bases, and 15 bases lay between the germline ends. The CDR3 has 15 residues. CDR1 and CDR2 (germline): MNHEY, SMNVEV (reference sequence). This chain's CDR3 is CASSPVRSRQETQYF. CDR3 DNA sequence: TGTGCCAGCAGTCCCGTCCGCAGTCGTCAAGAGACCCAGTACTTC.

V is TRBV28 and J is TRBJ2-7; possibly TRBD1 or TRBD2 for D (6 bases each). Germline V gives CDR1 MDHEN, CDR2 SYDVKM. The CDR3 extends over 13 amino acids. The V end was cut by 3 bases, the J end by 10 bases, with 16 bases between. CDR3 protein: CASSLGGGGHQYF. The CDR3, as DNA: TGTGCCAGCAGTTTGGGAGGTGGGGGACACCAGTACTTC.

V usage is TRBV4-3 and J usage is TRBJ2-3, with 11 nucleotides matching TRBD2. The CDR3 is 18 amino acids. With V trimmed by 0 bases and J by 2 bases, 7 bases remained unmatched. In germline, CDR1 is LGHNA, CDR2 YSLEER. CDR3 DNA sequence: TGCGCCAGCAGCCAAGATCTAAGACTAGCGGGAACCACAGATACGCAGTATTTT. As protein: CASSQDLRLAGTTDTQYF.

J is TRBJ2-1 and V is TRBV29-1; D is perhaps TRBD1 (6 bases). Trimming left V 5 bases short and J 10 bases short, with 21 bases between. Germline V gene lookup returns CDR1 SQVTM and CDR2 ANQGSEA. CDR3 length: 14 amino acids. The CDR3 coding sequence is TGCAGCGTTTCTAGGGACACGACTTTCGGAGAGCAGTTCTTC. This encodes CSVSRDTTFGEQFF.

This clonotype was found once. This sequence joins TRBV7-9 and TRBJ2-1, with D possibly TRBD2 on 5 matching bases. Germline loops: CDR1 SEHNR, CDR2 FQNEAQ (reference sequence). Between the trimmed V and J ends, which lost 5 bases and 4 bases, there was a span of 15 bases. CDR3 size: 15 residues. The CDR3 is CASSPLGPNYNEQFF. Written as DNA, the CDR3 is TGTGCCAGCAGCCCACTAGGGCCGAATTACAATGAGCAGTTCTTC.

As to this clonotype: A junction end diverges from the germline sequence, so it may reflect a read error. V gene TRBV7-6 combines with J gene TRBJ2-5; D is perhaps TRBD1 (6 bases). The CDR3 sequence is 15 residues long. The germline V gene encodes CDR1 SGHVS and CDR2 FNYEAQ. Here the CDR3 DNA reads TGTGTCAGCAGCTTAGTCCACCCAGGGGTAGAGACCCAGTACTTC. This gives the protein CVSSLVHPGVETQYF.

This sequence joins TRBV20-1 and TRBJ1-2; 9 nucleotides match TRBD1. The germline V gene encodes CDR1 DFQATT and CDR2 SNEGSKA (reference sequence). V dropped 1 base and J dropped 6; count of bases not matched to a gene: 15. The CDR3 consists of 17 residues. CDR3 coding DNA: TGCAGTGCTAGAGGGTTTGAAACAGGGACAGGGTTCAATGGCTACACCTTC. Translated: CSARGFETGTGFNGYTF.

This rearrangement joins TRBV29-1 to TRBJ2-7, with TRBD2 identical over 14 bases. The J call may be wrong; the DNA end is better matched by TRBJ2-5. The CDR3 has 14 residues. In germline, CDR1 is SQVTM, CDR2 ANQGSEA. The CDR3 reads CSIGLAGGRETQYF. CDR3 DNA sequence: TGCAGCATAGGACTAGCGGGAGGAAGGGAGACCCAGTACTTC.

J is TRBJ2-1 and V is TRBV20-1; 9 nucleotides match TRBD2. The CDR3 sequence is 15 residues long. Trimming took 3 bases from V and 7 from J; bases not matched to a gene: 10. Germline V gene data show CDR1 as DFQATT and CDR2 as SNEGSKA (reference sequence). CDR3 nucleotide sequence: TGCAGTGCTAGCCGGACTAGCGCCTGGCAGAATGAGCAGTTCTTC. Its translation is CSASRTSAWQNEQFF.

The V and J genes are TRBV7-9 and TRBJ2-5; a possible D gene is TRBD1 (6 bases). Germline CDR1 reads SEHNR; CDR2 reads FQNEAQ (reference sequence). The CDR3 is 14 residues long. Trimming left V 5 bases short and J 5 bases short, with 15 bases between. The CDR3 is CASSNRDSRETQYF. CDR3 DNA sequence: TGTGCCAGCAGCAACAGGGATTCGCGGGAGACCCAGTACTTC.

Only a few counts were recorded for this clonotype. J is TRBJ2-5 and V is TRBV27, with 7 bases fitting TRBD2. The DNA matches TRBJ2-7 better at its end, which makes the J call doubtful. Germline V gene lookup returns CDR1 MNHEY and CDR2 SMNVEV (reference sequence). CDR3 size: 15 residues. Written as DNA, the CDR3 is TGTGCCAGCAGTTTATTATGGGGGGGGATGGGCGAGCAGTACTTC. Its protein product is CASSLLWGGMGEQYF.

This clonotype was counted a few times. The chain carries TRBV6-1 and TRBJ2-4; D call uncertain. Germline values: CDR1 MNHNS, CDR2 SASEGT. The CDR3 length is 11 residues. Trimming removed 8 bases from V and 9 bases from J, with 11 bases in between. CDR3 sequence reads: CASQRSGIQYF. In DNA form, the CDR3 reads TGTGCCAGCCAAAGGTCCGGCATTCAGTACTTC.

J is TRBJ1-2 and V is TRBV7-2; no definite D call. With 5 bases removed from V and 1 base from J, the gap between germline ends came to 14 bases. Germline V lookup: CDR1 SGHTA, CDR2 FQGNSA. The CDR3 is 15 residues long. The CDR3 sequence is CASSDPQPYNYGYTF. In nucleotides, the CDR3 is TGTGCCAGCAGCGACCCGCAACCGTATAACTATGGCTACACCTTC. The full variable domain, its missing parts supplied by reference TRBV7-2 and TRBJ1-2, is GAGVSQSPSNKVTEKGKDVELRCDPISGHTALYWYRQSLGQGLEFLIYFQGNSAPDKSGLPSDRFSAERTGGSVSTLTIQRTQQEDSAVYLCASSDPQPYNYGYTFGSGTRLTVV.

This chain joins TRBV12-3 or TRBV12-4 and TRBJ2-7; 7 bases are shared with TRBD1. This CDR3 is built from 12 residues. V lost 6 bases to trimming and J lost 7 bases; unmatched junction nucleotides: 6. CDR3: CASSQGQREQYF. In DNA, the CDR3 is TGTGCCAGCAGCCAGGGACAGCGGGAGCAGTACTTC.

This clonotype was counted only a few times. The V and J genes are TRBV6-5 and TRBJ1-1; D call uncertain. CDR3 length: 13 residues. Germline lookup yields CDR1 MNHEY and CDR2 SVGAGI. V was shortened by 6 bases and J by 10 bases, with 18 bases between the two germline ends. The CDR3 nucleotides read TGTGCCAGCAGCCCGCCGGGCGGAGCAGCAGCTTTCTTT. This gives the protein CASSPPGGAAAFF.

This chain connects TRBV13 to TRBJ2-5, with TRBD1 matching over 8 bases. J was trimmed by 2 bases and V by 5 bases; bases with no gene match: 7. CDR1 PRHDT and CDR2 FYEKMQ come from the germline V gene (reference sequence). This CDR3 is 15 amino acids long. DNA of the CDR3: TGTGCCAGCAGCCCGATTAACAGGGGGCAAGAGACCCAGTACTTC. Translation gives CASSPINRGQETQYF.

The rearrangement joins TRBV6-2 or TRBV6-3 to TRBJ2-5; 12 bases map to TRBD2. Trimming at V came to 8 bases and at J to 7 bases, leaving 8 bases not matched to a gene. The CDR3 loop spans 14 amino acids. Germline V gene data show CDR1 as MNHEY and CDR2 as SVGEGT. The CDR3 DNA sequence: TGTGCCAGCGATCCGGGACTAGCGGGCGTGACCCAGTACTTC. This codes for CASDPGLAGVTQYF.